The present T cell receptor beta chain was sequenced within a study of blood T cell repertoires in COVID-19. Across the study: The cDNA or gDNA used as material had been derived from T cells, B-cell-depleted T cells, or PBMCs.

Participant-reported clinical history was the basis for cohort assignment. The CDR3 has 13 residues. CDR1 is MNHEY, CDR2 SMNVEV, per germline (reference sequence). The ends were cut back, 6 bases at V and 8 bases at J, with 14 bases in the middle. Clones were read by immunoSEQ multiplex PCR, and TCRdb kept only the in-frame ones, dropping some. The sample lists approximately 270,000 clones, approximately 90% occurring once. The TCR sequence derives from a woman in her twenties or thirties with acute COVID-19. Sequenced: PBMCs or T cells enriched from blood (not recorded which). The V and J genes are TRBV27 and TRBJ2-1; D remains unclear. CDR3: CASSSVSPHEQFF. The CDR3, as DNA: TGTGCCAGCAGCAGTGTTTCCCCCCATGAGCAGTTCTTC.